A selection of T cell receptor beta chains follows, all from one sample in a study of cytomegalovirus exposure and HLA in healthy donors. Only in-frame clones appear in the TCRdb table, and some are missing; sequencing was by immunoSEQ multiplex PCR. The data show 100,000 to 150,000 clones, with more than 60% seen just once and about 1.6% held by the top ten. The sequenced sample consisted of PBMCs. The origin of the receptors is a man younger than 30 in good health and CMV-seronegative. The CDR3 runs from the conserved cysteine through the conserved F or W. A D gene is named only where the DNA matches it firmly. The size entry is marked missing in some rows and otherwise reads once, few, many or a size class.

>.|.|TRBV5-1|15|TRBJ2-1
CASSPLERAYNEQFF
TGCGCCAGCAGCCCCTTGGAGCGGGCCTACAATGAGCAGTTCTTC
>once|.|TRBV7-6|15|TRBJ2-3
CASSLISRNTDTQYF
TGTGCCAGCAGCTTAATTTCGCGGAACACAGATACGCAGTATTTT
>.|.|TRBV6-5|15|TRBJ1-2
CASSSLILANYGYTF
TGTGCCAGCAGTTCGCTAATCCTAGCTAACTATGGCTACACCTTC
>.|.|TRBV14|13|TRBJ1-2
CASSHSGNYGYTF
TGTGCCAGCAGCCACTCGGGGAACTATGGCTACACCTTC
>.|TRBD2|TRBV9|15|TRBJ2-5
CASSATGLAGETQYF
TGTGCCAGCAGCGCGACGGGACTAGCGGGAGAGACCCAGTACTTC
>few|TRBD1|TRBV27|13|TRBJ2-1
CASSLLTGNEQFF
TGTGCCAGCAGTTTATTGACAGGGAATGAGCAGTTCTTC
>.|.|TRBV10-2|15|TRBJ2-3
CASSERLARTDTQYF
TGCGCCAGCAGTGAGAGGCTAGCCCGCACAGATACGCAGTATTTT
>once|.|TRBV19|15|TRBJ2-5
CASSIDSGSQETQYF
TGTGCCAGTAGTATAGATTCGGGGAGTCAAGAGACCCAGTACTTC
>.|.|TRBV2|12|TRBJ2-5
CASSPFRETQYF
TGTGCCAGCAGTCCTTTTCGGGAGACCCAGTACTTC
>few|.|TRBV5-1|12|TRBJ2-3
CASSFRGNTQYF
TGCGCCAGCAGCTTCAGGGGAAATACGCAGTATTTT
>.|.|TRBV4-2|16|TRBJ2-3
CASSQDLAGGADTQYF
TGTGCCAGCAGCCAAGACTTAGCCGGGGGTGCAGATACGCAGTATTTT
>.|.|TRBV29-1|15|TRBJ1-1
CSVEDGEIQSTEAFF
TGCAGCGTTGAAGATGGGGAGATTCAGAGCACTGAAGCTTTCTTT
>.|.|TRBV7-9|14|TRBJ1-1
CSSSLVVEGTEAFF
TGTTCCAGCAGCTTAGTGGTGGAGGGCACTGAAGCTTTCTTT
>few|TRBD1|TRBV6-5|15|TRBJ1-2
CASSYYRTGGRGYPF
TGTGCCAGCAGTTACTACAGGACAGGGGGCAGGGGCTACCCCTTC
>few|.|TRBV15|17|TRBJ2-3
CATSRWLWGLFTDTQYF
TGTGCCACCAGCAGATGGCTATGGGGCCTATTCACAGATACGCAGTATTTT
>.|TRBD2|TRBV19|15|TRBJ2-5
CASSIGASGQETQYF
TGTGCCAGTAGTATAGGGGCTAGCGGCCAAGAGACCCAGTACTTC
>few|TRBD1|TRBV13|16|TRBJ1-4
CASSSRTRGENEKLFF
TGTGCCAGCAGCTCACGGACCAGGGGGGAGAATGAAAAACTGTTTTTT
>.|.|TRBV29-1|13|TRBJ1-2
CSVQKAVNYGYTF
TGCAGCGTCCAGAAGGCGGTGAACTATGGCTACACCTTC
>.|.|TRBV28|14|TRBJ2-1
CASSLSTANNEQFF
TGTGCCAGCAGTTTGTCGACAGCCAACAATGAGCAGTTCTTC
>.|.|TRBV9|15|TRBJ2-2
CASSTGSSDTGELFF
TGTGCCAGCAGTACAGGCTCCTCGGACACCGGGGAGCTGTTTTTT
>.|TRBD1|TRBV5-1|13|TRBJ2-3
CASAGTVTDTQYF
TGCGCCAGCGCCGGGACAGTCACAGATACGCAGTATTTT
>once|.|TRBV11-3|13|TRBJ2-4
CASSNTGENIQYF
TGTGCCAGCAGCAACACAGGAGAAAACATTCAGTACTTC
>.|TRBD2|TRBV2|10|TRBJ2-3
CASKRGGNYF
TGTGCCAGCAAACGGGGGGGCAATTATTTT
>.|TRBD1|TRBV5-1|16|TRBJ1-1
CASSSNRGSRNTEAFF
TGCGCCAGCAGCTCCAACAGGGGTTCGAGGAACACTGAAGCTTTCTTT
>.|TRBD1|TRBV6-5|16|TRBJ2-2
CASSYLGTGPTGELFF
TGTGCCAGCAGTTACTTGGGGACAGGGCCCACCGGGGAGCTGTTTTTT
>few|.|TRBV6-5|15|TRBJ1-1
CASSRPSIQGVEAFF
TGTGCCAGCAGCCGTCCATCGATACAGGGTGTTGAAGCTTTCTTT
>.|.|TRBV13|18|TRBJ1-1
CASSHSGLINGLNTEAFF
TGTGCCAGCAGCCACTCAGGGTTAATTAACGGACTGAACACTGAAGCTTTCTTT
>.|.|TRBV28|14|TRBJ2-7
CASTFRGLGSEQYF
TGTGCCAGCACCTTCCGGGGCCTCGGGAGCGAGCAGTACTTC
>.|TRBD1|TRBV28|15|TRBJ1-3
CATQQGAFSGNTIYF
TGTGCCACGCAACAGGGGGCTTTTTCTGGAAACACCATATATTTT
>few|TRBD2|TRBV29-1|14|TRBJ2-1
CSVVNWRGGREQFF
TGCAGCGTTGTAAATTGGCGGGGGGGCCGCGAGCAGTTCTTC
>.|.|TRBV18|16|TRBJ1-1
CASSFTTSGGKRLAFF
TGTGCCAGCTCATTTACAACTAGCGGGGGAAAGCGACTAGCTTTCTTT
>few|TRBD1|TRBV19|15|TRBJ2-2
CASRTGTAVAGELFF
TGTGCCAGTAGAACCGGGACAGCGGTCGCCGGGGAGCTGTTTTTT
>.|TRBD2|TRBV25-1|15|TRBJ2-1
CASPQGGRYINEQFF
TGTGCCAGCCCCCAGGGAGGGAGGTATATAAATGAGCAGTTCTTC
>.|.|TRBV5-5|13|TRBJ1-2
CASSSGTGPGYTF
TGTGCCAGCAGTTCAGGAACAGGGCCTGGCTACACCTTC
>.|.|TRBV28|16|TRBJ1-2
CASSLTTGPESYGYTF
TGTGCCAGCAGTTTAACTACAGGGCCCGAGAGCTATGGCTACACCTTC
>.|TRBD2|TRBV4-2|16|TRBJ2-2
CASSQEVAGNTGELFF
TGTGCCAGCAGCCAAGAGGTAGCGGGAAACACCGGGGAGCTGTTTTTT
>.|.|TRBV9|14|TRBJ2-3
CASSDGLARNTQYF
TGTGCCAGCAGCGACGGGCTAGCACGCAATACGCAGTATTTT
>few|.|TRBV29-1|14|TRBJ2-1
CSVVRTASYNEQFF
TGCAGCGTTGTACGGACAGCCTCCTACAATGAGCAGTTCTTC
>.|.|TRBV25-1|14|TRBJ2-3
CASSEYGNIDTQYF
TGTGCCAGCAGTGAATACGGGAATATCGATACGCAGTATTTT
>.|.|TRBV30|12|TRBJ2-7
CAWSDRVYEQYF
TGTGCCTGGAGTGACAGGGTCTACGAGCAGTACTTC
>.|TRBD2|TRBV5-1|14|TRBJ2-1
CASSLGTRGNEQFF
TGCGCCAGCAGCTTGGGGACTAGGGGAAATGAGCAGTTCTTC
>.|.|TRBV15|14|TRBJ2-7
CATSRDLVADEQYF
TGTGCCACCAGCAGAGATCTGGTAGCTGACGAGCAGTACTTC
>once|.|TRBV20-1|11|TRBJ2-1
CSANRYNEQFF
TGCAGTGCAAACAGGTACAATGAGCAGTTCTTC